Listed below are T cell receptor beta chains from one sample, sequenced in a study of post-analysis software for immune sequencing data. Each CDR3 protein is one row after TCRdb ran MiXCR on the PCR reads. The profile shows hundreds of thousands of distinct CDR3 sequences, roughly 27% of them singletons. Input material: blood. These receptors all stem from a girl aged 10 to 17 with multiple sclerosis. The CDR3 runs from the conserved cysteine through the conserved F or W. The D gene is left open where the match is weak. Clone size is shown for a subset of rows, as once, few, many or a class of expanded clone.

clone size | J gene | V gene | D gene | CDR3 DNA | CDR3 protein
few | TRBJ2-7 | TRBV20-1 | TRBD2 | TGCAGTGCTAAAGGGACTAGCGGGAGCCACTACGAGCAGTACTTC | CSAKGTSGSHYEQYF
. | TRBJ2-7 | TRBV20-1 | . | TGCAGTGCTAGAGGCCGTTACGAGCAGTACTTC | CSARGRYEQYF
. | TRBJ2-3 | TRBV29-1 | . | TGCAGCGTTATCAGTACTAGTCACCGCCGTACGCTGTATTTT | CSVISTSHRRTLYF
once | TRBJ2-7 | TRBV27 | . | TGTGCCAGCAGTCCCCTAGTGGGAGGCAGAGGGGAGCAGTACTTC | CASSPLVGGRGEQYF
. | TRBJ2-3 | TRBV6-5 | TRBD2 | TGTGCCAGCAGGGTCGGGAGGTCAGATACGCAGTATTTT | CASRVGRSDTQYF
few | TRBJ1-2 | TRBV7-2 | . | TGTGCCAGCAGCCCACAACCGGTTTCTTATGGCTACACCTTC | CASSPQPVSYGYTF
. | TRBJ1-2 | TRBV28 | TRBD1 | TGTGCCGGCAGTTTATCGGGACAGGGTGGAGGTGGCTACACCTTC | CAGSLSGQGGGGYTF
. | TRBJ2-7 | TRBV29-1 | . | TGCAGCGTTGTTGGTCTGAAAACAGGGTTACTAGACGAGCAGTACTTC | CSVVGLKTGLLDEQYF
. | TRBJ2-1 | TRBV7-2 | TRBD1 | TGTGCCAGCAGCCGCCGGTCGGGACAGGGTGGGAATGAGCAGTTCTTC | CASSRRSGQGGNEQFF
. | TRBJ2-3 | TRBV6-1 | . | TGTGCCAGCAGTGAATTGGGCAGCCGCACAGATACGCAGTATTTT | CASSELGSRTDTQYF
once | TRBJ2-3 | TRBV20-1 | TRBD2 | TGCAGTGGGGGCGCTAGCGGGGGGCCAGGGGCAGATACGCGGTATTTT | CSGGASGGPGADTRYF
. | TRBJ2-1 | TRBV6-1 | TRBD2 | TGTGCCAGCAGTGAAATTTATAGCGGGGGGGTCGATGAGCAGTTCTTC | CASSEIYSGGVDEQFF
. | TRBJ2-1 | TRBV25-1 | TRBD2 | TGTGCCAGCAGTGAGGTAGCGGGTAAAGAGACCCAGTTCTTC | CASSEVAGKETQFF
few | TRBJ2-4 | TRBV6-2/TRBV6-3 | . | TGTGCCAGCAGTTACTCAGAGGCGAGCAAAAACATTCAGTACTTC | CASSYSEASKNIQYF
. | TRBJ2-1 | TRBV12-3/TRBV12-4 | TRBD2 | TGTGCCAGCAGTTTTGGCGGGAGGGCCGGGCAGTTCTTC | CASSFGGRAGQFF
few | TRBJ2-6 | TRBV9 | . | TGTGCCACCGCACGGACATCTGGGGCCAACGTCCTGACTTTC | CATARTSGANVLTF
many | TRBJ2-1 | TRBV9 | . | TGTGCCAGCAGCCCCCAGACCGCCGCCCACAATGAGCAGTTCTTC | CASSPQTAAHNEQFF
. | TRBJ1-1 | TRBV12-5 | TRBD1 | TGTGCTAGTGGTTTGGATAAAACAGGGGGTAAATGGATGAACACTGAAGCTTTCTTT | CASGLDKTGGKWMNTEAFF
many | TRBJ2-3 | TRBV6-5 | . | TGTGCCAGCAGACCCTACCGACAGGCAGATACGCAGTATTTT | CASRPYRQADTQYF
few | TRBJ2-4 | TRBV7-2 | . | TGTGCCAGCAGCTTAGAGTCGTGGTCGGCTTACAAAAACATTCAGTACTTC | CASSLESWSAYKNIQYF
. | TRBJ2-3 | TRBV5-1 | TRBD1 | TGCGCCAGCAGCTGGGCGGGACAGGGATCAGATACGCAGTATTTT | CASSWAGQGSDTQYF
. | TRBJ2-3 | TRBV20-1 | . | TGCAGTGCTAGAGATATCGGAGCAGGGAATATCGCAGATACGCAGTATTTT | CSARDIGAGNIADTQYF
. | TRBJ2-3 | TRBV7-2 | . | TGTGCCAGCAGCTTAGTGGGTCGCGCAGATACGCAGTATTTT | CASSLVGRADTQYF
. | TRBJ1-5 | TRBV7-2 | TRBD1 | TGTGCCAGCAGCTCACAGGGGACGGATCAGCCCCAGCATTTT | CASSSQGTDQPQHF
few | TRBJ1-1 | TRBV20-1 | . | TGCAGTGCCCCAGACAGAACCAGTGAAGCTTTCTTT | CSAPDRTSEAFF
few | TRBJ1-2 | TRBV5-1 | . | TGCGCCAGCGGATTAACTTTCGCAGAGGCAGGCTATGGCTACACCTTC | CASGLTFAEAGYGYTF
. | TRBJ1-1 | TRBV29-1 | . | TGCAGCGCCGCATGGGCGGAAATGAACACTGAAGCTTTCTTT | CSAAWAEMNTEAFF
. | TRBJ1-1 | TRBV20-1 | . | TGCAGTGCGCCTTATATCAGGGTGGACACTGAAGCTTTCTTT | CSAPYIRVDTEAFF
few | TRBJ2-1 | TRBV4-3 | TRBD2 | TGCGCCAGCAGCCAGGACCCCGCTGGGACTAGCACCTACAATGAGCAGTTCTTC | CASSQDPAGTSTYNEQFF
. | TRBJ2-1 | TRBV10-3 | . | TGTGCCATCAGCGACGGACAGTCCTCCTACAATGAGCAGTTCTTC | CAISDGQSSYNEQFF
few | TRBJ1-2 | TRBV20-1 | . | TGCAGTTCCGACCGTCCTTATGGCTACACCTTC | CSSDRPYGYTF
few | TRBJ2-1 | TRBV10-2 | . | TGCGCCAGCTTTGAGCGGAGCTCCTACAATGAGCAGTTCTTC | CASFERSSYNEQFF
. | TRBJ2-7 | TRBV4-3 | . | TGCGCCAGCAGCCCGGCGGCAGGGTACGAGCAGTACTTC | CASSPAAGYEQYF
. | TRBJ1-5 | TRBV20-1 | TRBD1 | TGCAGTGCCAGGGGGGATTTTGCGGATAGCAATCAGCCCCAGCATTTT | CSARGDFADSNQPQHF
few | TRBJ1-5 | TRBV7-2 | . | TGTGCCAGCAGCTTATTAGGGGGAGCTCAGCCCCAGCATTTT | CASSLLGGAQPQHF
few | TRBJ1-2 | TRBV29-1 | TRBD1 | TGCAGCGTTGGACAGGGACCGGACGGCTACACCTTC | CSVGQGPDGYTF
. | TRBJ2-3 | TRBV24-1 | . | TGTGCCACCTCAAGAGGGAGGCGGAATACGGATACGCAGTATTTT | CATSRGRRNTDTQYF
few | TRBJ2-3 | TRBV27 | TRBD2 | TGTGCCAGCAGTTTAACTGGGACTAGGGCGAGGGATACGCAGTATTTT | CASSLTGTRARDTQYF
. | TRBJ2-4 | TRBV15 | TRBD2 | TGTGCCACCAGCAGAGATCCCACTAGCGGGGGGGCTGTAGCCAAAAACATTCAGTACTTC | CATSRDPTSGGAVAKNIQYF
. | TRBJ2-7 | TRBV3-1 | . | TGTGCCAGCAGCCCTACGAGGACGAGGAACGAGCAGTACTTC | CASSPTRTRNEQYF
. | TRBJ1-1 | TRBV29-1 | . | TGCAGCCTACGTGGCGCTTGGAACACTGAAGCTTTCTTT | CSLRGAWNTEAFF
. | TRBJ1-2 | TRBV6-5 | . | TGTGCCAGCAGTTACTCCCGAGTAACATATAACTATGGCTACACCTTC | CASSYSRVTYNYGYTF
. | TRBJ2-3 | TRBV10-3 | TRBD2 | TGTGTCATCAGGAGACTAGCGGGAGAGGGAGATACGCAGTATTTT | CVIRRLAGEGDTQYF
once | TRBJ1-5 | TRBV12-3/TRBV12-4 | . | TGTGCCAGCAGTTTACAGGGAGAGGACAATCAGCCCCAGCATTTT | CASSLQGEDNQPQHF